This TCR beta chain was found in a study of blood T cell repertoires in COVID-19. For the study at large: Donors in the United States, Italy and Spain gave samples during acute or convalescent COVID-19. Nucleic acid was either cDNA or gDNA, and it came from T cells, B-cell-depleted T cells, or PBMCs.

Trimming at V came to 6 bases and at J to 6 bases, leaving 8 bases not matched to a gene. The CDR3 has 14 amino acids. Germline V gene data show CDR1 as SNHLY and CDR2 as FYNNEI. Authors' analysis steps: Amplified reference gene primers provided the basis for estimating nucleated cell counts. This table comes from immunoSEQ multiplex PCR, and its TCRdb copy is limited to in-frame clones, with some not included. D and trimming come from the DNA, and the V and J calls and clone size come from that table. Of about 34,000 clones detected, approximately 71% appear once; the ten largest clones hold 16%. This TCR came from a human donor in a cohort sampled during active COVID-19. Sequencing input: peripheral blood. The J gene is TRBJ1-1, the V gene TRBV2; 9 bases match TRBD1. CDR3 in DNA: TGTGCCAGCAGGGCCTTAGGACAGGGGTCTGAAGCTTTCTTT. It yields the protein CASRALGQGSEAFF.